The rows below give T cell receptor beta chains drawn from one sample of a study of T cells in localized non-small cell lung cancer. TCRdb's copy holds only in-frame clones and misses some; the assay was immunoSEQ multiplex PCR. The data hold about 72,000 clones, with 84% observed a single time. The material was peripheral blood, obtained before any cancer treatment. Receptors originate from a female donor older than 55 with stage I lung adenocarcinoma. Both conserved end residues are part of each CDR3. The D gene is left open where the match is weak. Only part of the rows carry a size: once, few, many, or a class if the clone is expanded.

cdr3_aa: CASSFDPMNTEAFF
cdr3_nt: TGTGCCAGCAGTTTTGACCCCATGAACACTGAAGCTTTCTTT
j_call: TRBJ1-1
v_call: TRBV27
clone_size: .
d_call: .

cdr3_aa: CASSQGAGDEDTQYF
cdr3_nt: TGTGCCAGCAGCCAAGGGGCGGGAGACGAAGATACGCAGTATTTT
j_call: TRBJ2-3
v_call: TRBV2
clone_size: .
d_call: TRBD2

cdr3_aa: CASSDSSGKSTDTQYF
cdr3_nt: TGTGCCAGCAGCGACTCCTCAGGGAAGAGCACAGATACGCAGTATTTT
j_call: TRBJ2-3
v_call: TRBV9
clone_size: once
d_call: .

cdr3_aa: CASSTEGTGLDTQYF
cdr3_nt: TGCGCCAGCAGCACCGAGGGGACAGGGTTAGATACGCAGTATTTT
j_call: TRBJ2-3
v_call: TRBV5-1
clone_size: .
d_call: TRBD1

cdr3_aa: CASGRGDTQYF
cdr3_nt: TGTGCCAGCGGAAGGGGGGATACGCAGTATTTT
j_call: TRBJ2-3
v_call: TRBV11-3
clone_size: .
d_call: .

cdr3_aa: CASSLGDRVSETQYF
cdr3_nt: TGCGCCAGCAGCTTGGGGGACAGGGTTTCTGAGACCCAGTACTTC
j_call: TRBJ2-5
v_call: TRBV5-1
clone_size: once
d_call: TRBD1

cdr3_aa: CASSRGQNTEAFF
cdr3_nt: TGTGCCAGCTCAAGGGGACAGAACACTGAAGCTTTCTTT
j_call: TRBJ1-1
v_call: TRBV18
clone_size: .
d_call: .

cdr3_aa: CASSYSMAGGPYEQYF
cdr3_nt: TGTGCCAGCAGTTACTCGATGGCAGGGGGTCCCTACGAGCAGTACTTC
j_call: TRBJ2-7
v_call: TRBV6-5
clone_size: .
d_call: TRBD1

cdr3_aa: CASSFSPFGGQPQHF
cdr3_nt: TGTGCCAGCAGTTTTAGTCCGTTCGGGGGTCAGCCCCAGCATTTT
j_call: TRBJ1-5
v_call: TRBV27
clone_size: .
d_call: .

cdr3_aa: CASTTGVGADEQFF
cdr3_nt: TGTGCCAGCACAACAGGGGTGGGGGCGGATGAGCAGTTCTTC
j_call: TRBJ2-1
v_call: TRBV6-1
clone_size: .
d_call: TRBD1

cdr3_aa: CASSPYDIGSGDTEAFF
cdr3_nt: TGTGCCAGCTCACCTTATGATATAGGGAGTGGGGACACTGAAGCTTTCTTT
j_call: TRBJ1-1
v_call: TRBV18
clone_size: .
d_call: .

cdr3_aa: CASSPSGGVGSPLHF
cdr3_nt: TGTGCCAGCAGTCCCTCCGGGGGGGTTGGCTCACCCCTCCACTTT
j_call: TRBJ1-6
v_call: TRBV6-5
clone_size: .
d_call: .

cdr3_aa: CASMSGGGGNQPQHF
cdr3_nt: TGTGCCAGCATGAGTGGGGGTGGCGGCAATCAGCCCCAGCATTTT
j_call: TRBJ1-5
v_call: TRBV2
clone_size: once
d_call: .

cdr3_aa: CASRSLAGSHEQYF
cdr3_nt: TGTGCCAGTAGGTCACTAGCGGGATCTCACGAGCAGTACTTC
j_call: TRBJ2-7
v_call: TRBV19
clone_size: .
d_call: TRBD2

cdr3_aa: CASSQGRDLMNTEAFF
cdr3_nt: TGTGCCAGCAGCCAGGGACGGGACTTAATGAACACTGAAGCTTTCTTT
j_call: TRBJ1-1
v_call: TRBV7-2
clone_size: .
d_call: .

cdr3_aa: CASSLYSTGDNEQFF
cdr3_nt: TGCGCCAGCAGCTTATACTCGACTGGGGACAATGAGCAGTTCTTC
j_call: TRBJ2-1
v_call: TRBV5-1
clone_size: .
d_call: .

cdr3_aa: CASSLGSTDPRVGSRSRIEAFF
cdr3_nt: TGTGCCAGCAGCTTAGGCTCGACCGACCCTAGAGTGGGGTCTCGCAGCAGGATTGAAGCTTTCTTT
j_call: TRBJ1-1
v_call: TRBV7-4
clone_size: few
d_call: .

cdr3_aa: CASSPSFGDTQYF
cdr3_nt: TGTGCCAGCTCCCCTTCGTTCGGAGATACGCAGTATTTT
j_call: TRBJ2-3
v_call: TRBV2
clone_size: once
d_call: .

cdr3_aa: CASSLYANTEAFF
cdr3_nt: TGTGCCAGCAGTTTATATGCGAACACTGAAGCTTTCTTT
j_call: TRBJ1-1
v_call: TRBV27
clone_size: .
d_call: .

cdr3_aa: CASSLDGTAGNSPLHF
cdr3_nt: TGTGCCAGCAGCTTGGACGGGACAGCGGGTAATTCACCCCTCCACTTT
j_call: TRBJ1-6
v_call: TRBV5-8
clone_size: .
d_call: TRBD1

cdr3_aa: CASTVARGRNTEAFF
cdr3_nt: TGTGCCAGCACCGTCGCTAGGGGGCGAAACACTGAAGCTTTCTTT
j_call: TRBJ1-1
v_call: TRBV5-4
clone_size: .
d_call: TRBD1

cdr3_aa: CASRKGGNTEAFF
cdr3_nt: TGTGCCAGCAGGAAGGGTGGGAACACTGAAGCTTTCTTT
j_call: TRBJ1-1
v_call: TRBV7-3
clone_size: .
d_call: .

cdr3_aa: CATRPGTATKYSNQPQHF
cdr3_nt: TGTGCCACCAGGCCCGGGACAGCCACAAAATATAGCAATCAGCCCCAGCATTTT
j_call: TRBJ1-5
v_call: TRBV15
clone_size: few
d_call: TRBD1

cdr3_aa: CASSVGDGSYNEQFF
cdr3_nt: TGTGCCAGCAGCGTAGGGGACGGCTCCTACAATGAGCAGTTCTTC
j_call: TRBJ2-1
v_call: TRBV9
clone_size: .
d_call: .